This is a list of T cell receptor beta chains from one sample in a study of T cell repertoires in aging, cancer and after chemotherapy. TCRdb called the multiplex PCR reads again in MiXCR, with one record for every CDR3 protein. The top ten clones hold 20% to 25% of a sample with several thousand distinct CDR3 sequences, under 65% of them seen once. Sequencing was carried out using blood. All receptors come from a human donor in good health. Each CDR3 is given with its conserved first and last residue. The order of the fields is J gene, D gene, clone size, V gene, CDR3 DNA, CDR3 protein. The D gene is left open where the match is weak. Not every row has a clone size; where given, it reads once, few, many or a size class.

TRBJ2-7	TRBD1	.	TRBV12-3/TRBV12-4	TGTGCCAGCAGGCGACAGGGGTCCGGTTCCTACGAGCAGTACTTC	CASRRQGSGSYEQYF
TRBJ2-3	TRBD1	few	TRBV19	TGTGCCAGTGGGTTCCGGGACAGTAGCACAGATACGCAGTATTTT	CASGFRDSSTDTQYF
TRBJ2-1	.	.	TRBV7-6	TGTGCCAGCAGCCAAGAGAGGGCCGGTCCCTTGCGGGACAATGAGCAGTTCTTC	CASSQERAGPLRDNEQFF
TRBJ2-7	TRBD1	.	TRBV30	TGTGCCTGGAAAGGGACAGGGGGCGGCGAGCAGTACTTC	CAWKGTGGGEQYF
TRBJ1-5	TRBD1	.	TRBV30	TGTGCCTGGAGTGGGGGACAGGGAGCTAATCAGCCCCAGCATTTT	CAWSGGQGANQPQHF
TRBJ2-7	TRBD1	.	TRBV18	TGTGCCAGCTCACGACCGGGACAGGAGCTATACGAGCAGTACTTC	CASSRPGQELYEQYF
TRBJ2-1	.	.	TRBV11-1	TGTGCCAGCAGCCCCTTGGATGAGCAGTTCTTC	CASSPLDEQFF
TRBJ2-3	TRBD2	.	TRBV5-6	TGTGCCAGCAGCCCGCAAGCGGGGGCCCACACAGATACGCAGTATTTT	CASSPQAGAHTDTQYF
TRBJ2-7	.	.	TRBV15	TGTGCCACCACCAGGGACCCAGGCTACGAGCAGTACTTC	CATTRDPGYEQYF
TRBJ1-5	.	few	TRBV29-1	TGCAGCGTTTCAGATAGCAATCAGCCCCAGCATTTT	CSVSDSNQPQHF
TRBJ2-2	.	.	TRBV12-3/TRBV12-4	TGTGCCAGCAGTCCGGGCACCGGGGAGCTGTTTTTT	CASSPGTGELFF
TRBJ2-3	.	.	TRBV6-4	TGTGCCAGCAGTGACTCGGAAACGACCCAGCAGTATTTT	CASSDSETTQQYF
TRBJ1-5	.	few	TRBV19	TGTGCCAGTAGTATAGACTTACGGAGGGGGGGCTATAGCAATCAGCCCCAGCATTTT	CASSIDLRRGGYSNQPQHF
TRBJ2-5	.	.	TRBV29-1	TGCAGCGTTGGGGGCGGTTTGAGGTCCAGGGGTGGTGCGCAGACCCAGTACTTC	CSVGGGLRSRGGAQTQYF
TRBJ2-3	TRBD1	few	TRBV5-6	TGTGCCAGCAGCGAGGGACAGGGGGCGCTGGCAGATACGCAGTATTTT	CASSEGQGALADTQYF
TRBJ1-4	.	.	TRBV5-1	TGCGCCAGCAGCCTTAGACAGGACCATTCAGAACTGTTTTTT	CASSLRQDHSELFF
TRBJ1-6	.	few	TRBV30	TGTGCCTGGAGTGTAGACGTCGGTCCAAATTCACCCCTCCACTTT	CAWSVDVGPNSPLHF
TRBJ2-7	TRBD1	.	TRBV20-1	TGCAGTGCTAGCAGCAGGGGGTTATACGAGCAGTACTTC	CSASSRGLYEQYF
TRBJ2-7	.	few	TRBV19	TGTGCCAGCCTGGGACCTCCAACCTACGAGCAGTACTTC	CASLGPPTYEQYF
TRBJ2-3	TRBD1	.	TRBV12-3/TRBV12-4	TGTGCCAGCAGGCAGGGGGCTAGCACAGATACGCAGTATTTT	CASRQGASTDTQYF
TRBJ2-5	.	.	TRBV6-2/TRBV6-3	TGTGCCAGCAGTTTGACCTCGATGGGTAAAGAGACCCAGTACTTC	CASSLTSMGKETQYF
TRBJ2-1	.	.	TRBV27	TGTGCCAGCAGTTTTGAGCTGTTTGGGGTGGATGAGCAGTTCTTC	CASSFELFGVDEQFF
TRBJ1-5	.	.	TRBV15	TGTGCCACCAGCAGAGATTTACGGGGAAGGGATCAGCCCCAGCATTTT	CATSRDLRGRDQPQHF
TRBJ2-5	TRBD1	few	TRBV29-1	TGCAGCGCGAAACGGCCGGGACAGGGGGCCGCGACCCAGTACTTC	CSAKRPGQGAATQYF
TRBJ1-6	.	.	TRBV6-1	TGTGCCAGCAGTTACTTTCTTCCAGGGAGTCGTTCACCCCTCCACTTT	CASSYFLPGSRSPLHF
TRBJ1-1	.	.	TRBV30	TGTGCCTGGGGAGGGATGCACACTGAAGCTTTCTTT	CAWGGMHTEAFF
TRBJ2-7	.	.	TRBV6-1	TGTGCCAGCAGTGAAGCGATCTGGAAGCTGTACGAGCAGTACTTC	CASSEAIWKLYEQYF
TRBJ2-1	TRBD1	.	TRBV5-6	TGTGCCAGCAGCCCGGCCGGGACAGTATACTTGGCTGAGCAGTTCTTC	CASSPAGTVYLAEQFF
TRBJ2-3	TRBD1	.	TRBV12-3/TRBV12-4	TGTGCCAGCAGTTTCCGGACAGGGGTGATCACAGATACGCAGTATTTT	CASSFRTGVITDTQYF
TRBJ2-5	.	.	TRBV7-2	TGTGCCAGCAGCCGAGGGCGGGGTGCGGGGGAGACCCAGTACTTC	CASSRGRGAGETQYF
TRBJ2-5	.	few	TRBV6-4	TGTGCCAGCAGTGTCAGATGCAAGCTAGTAGAAGAGACCCAGTACTTC	CASSVRCKLVEETQYF
TRBJ2-7	.	.	TRBV6-5	TGTGCCAGCAGTCCTATTTCCCGCGGAGGGACCTACGAGCAGTACTTC	CASSPISRGGTYEQYF
TRBJ2-5	TRBD1	medium-sized	TRBV29-1	TGCAGCGGAGACAGGGGAGGAAGGGAGACCCAGTACTTC	CSGDRGGRETQYF
TRBJ2-3	TRBD1	few	TRBV20-1	TGCAGTGCTAGGGTGAACAGGGGGGATACGCAGTATTTT	CSARVNRGDTQYF
TRBJ2-7	TRBD1	few	TRBV6-1	TGTGCCAGCAGTGAAGCGCTTACGGGACAGGGATACGAGCAGTACTTC	CASSEALTGQGYEQYF
TRBJ2-7	.	.	TRBV6-6	TGTGCCAGCACCAAAGAGGGGGGTACGGGGCAGTACTTC	CASTKEGGTGQYF
TRBJ1-2	.	.	TRBV30	TGTGCCTGGAGTGTACCAGGGACTTACGGCTACACCTTC	CAWSVPGTYGYTF
TRBJ2-5	TRBD2	.	TRBV15	TGTGCCACCAGCATTGGGACTAGCGGACAAGAGACCCAGTACTTC	CATSIGTSGQETQYF
TRBJ2-7	.	.	TRBV12-3/TRBV12-4	TGTGCCAGCAGCCCTGCTGGGGTACCGTCCTACGAGCAGTACTTC	CASSPAGVPSYEQYF
TRBJ2-7	.	few	TRBV12-3/TRBV12-4	TGTGCCAGCAGTTGGCAGGGTCGGGGCGAGCAGTACTTC	CASSWQGRGEQYF
TRBJ1-5	TRBD1	.	TRBV18	TGTGCCAGCTCACCAGGACAGGCCCTCGCCAATCAGCCCCAGCATTTT	CASSPGQALANQPQHF
TRBJ1-2	.	.	TRBV6-5	TGTGCCAGCAGTACGACGGAGAACTATGGCTACACCTTC	CASSTTENYGYTF
TRBJ1-2	.	.	TRBV19	TGTGCCAGTAGTGGGGGTACCGGATCGGCCTATGGCTACACCTTC	CASSGGTGSAYGYTF